Below, 12 T cell receptor beta chains from the same sample are listed, as sequenced in a study of somatic mutations in cytotoxic T cells in rheumatoid arthritis. Clones were sequenced by immunoSEQ multiplex PCR, and TCRdb holds only the in-frame ones, with some missing. The data contain just over 20,000 clones, around 86% of them seen just once; the ten biggest clones take up approximately 15%. The sample was CD8+ T cells sorted from blood. The receptors were sampled from an adult with rheumatoid arthritis.

The chain has TRBV4-3 and TRBJ2-1; no clear D gene. Trimming shortened V by 4 bases and J by 4 bases, and 23 bases separated the two germline ends. Germline CDR1 is LGHNA and CDR2 is YSLEER. The CDR3 extends over 18 amino acids. CDR3 DNA: TGCGCCAGCAGCCCCAGGCACGAGAACGGGTCACCTTACAATGAGCAGTTCTTC. Amino acid sequence: CASSPRHENGSPYNEQFF.

The chain joins TRBV7-8 to TRBJ2-7, with D possibly being TRBD1 (5 bases). The CDR3 has 14 amino acids. V gave up 3 bases and J gave up 4 bases, with 13 bases separating them. Germline V lookup: CDR1 SGHVS, CDR2 FQNEAQ. The CDR3 sequence is CASSFSPGQYEQYF. CDR3 nucleotides: TGTGCCAGCAGCTTCTCCCCCGGACAATACGAGCAGTACTTC.

The rearrangement links TRBV4-2 to TRBJ1-3, with D unresolved. Germline CDR1 reads LGHNA; CDR2 reads YNFKEQ. The CDR3 has 17 amino acids. Trimming stripped 1 base from V and 0 bases from J, with 13 bases between. Here the CDR3 reads CASSQAHFSGSGNTIYF. CDR3 coding DNA: TGTGCCAGCAGCCAAGCCCACTTCTCCGGCTCTGGAAACACCATATATTTT.

This clone was recorded only once. This rearrangement joins TRBV9 to TRBJ2-1; tentatively, D is TRBD1 (6 bases). Looked up from germline, CDR1 is SGDLS and CDR2 is YYNGEE. The germline V and J ends were trimmed by 6 bases and 5 bases, with 15 bases remaining between them. This CDR3 is 14 amino acids long. This CDR3 is CASTGPGEHNEQFF. The DNA for the CDR3 is TGTGCCAGCACCGGCCCAGGGGAGCACAATGAGCAGTTCTTC.

This clone was seen a few times. The chain has TRBV19 and TRBJ1-2; the D is unclear. Germline loops: CDR1 LNHDA, CDR2 SQIVND (reference sequence). The CDR3 is made up of 13 amino acids. V dropped 6 bases and J dropped 7 bases, with 15 bases sitting between them. CDR3 sequence reads: CASSPLGSFGYTF. CDR3 nucleotides: TGTGCCAGTAGCCCCCTAGGTTCGTTTGGCTACACCTTC.

The rearrangement joins TRBV7-3 to TRBJ2-6, with D possibly matching TRBD2 (7 bases). Between the trimmed V and J ends, which lost 2 bases and 0 bases, there was a span of 14 bases. There are 18 residues in the CDR3. Germline V gene sequence: CDR1 SGHTA, CDR2 FQGTGA. The CDR3 is CASSLLSRGASGANVLTF. In DNA form, the CDR3 reads TGTGCCAGCAGCTTATTGTCTCGGGGGGCCTCTGGGGCCAACGTCCTGACTTTC.

The table lists this clone with a count of one. The gene calls are TRBV29-1 and TRBJ1-2; no clear D. V lost 7 bases and J 0 bases, leaving 21 bases between the germline ends. Looked up from germline, CDR1 is SQVTM and CDR2 is ANQGSEA. This CDR3 is 16 amino acids long. CDR3 region: CSAVTPDITTNYGYTF. The CDR3 DNA follows: TGCAGCGCGGTGACACCTGATATTACGACTAACTATGGCTACACCTTC.

The chain recombines TRBV27 with TRBJ2-7, with D perhaps matching TRBD1 or TRBD2 (7 bases each). Trimming removed 3 bases from V and 1 base from J, with 13 bases in between. This CDR3 is built from 15 residues. The germline V gene has CDR1 MNHEY and CDR2 SMNVEV (reference sequence). Here the CDR3 reads CASSLGRGGSYEQYV. CDR3 nucleotide sequence: TGTGCCAGCAGTTTGGGCAGGGGGGGATCCTACGAGCAGTACGTC.

The CDR3 region has the DNA TGTGCCAGCAGTTTATCGCGGGGGCGGGAAAAACTGTTTTTT. Its protein product is CASSLSRGREKLFF. This chain links TRBV27 with TRBJ1-4; a weak D match, TRBD1 (6 bases). CDR1 and CDR2 (germline): MNHEY, SMNVEV (reference sequence). The V gene lost 0 bases and the J gene lost 8 bases, with 10 bases spanning the gap. The CDR3 extends over 14 amino acids.

The CDR3 spells CASSLSMGTGELFF. The CDR3 nucleotides read TGTGCCAGCAGTTTATCCATGGGCACCGGGGAGCTGTTTTTT. The V call is TRBV27, the J call TRBJ2-2; the D is unclear. Per the germline V gene, CDR1 is MNHEY and CDR2 is SMNVEV (reference sequence). The CDR3 totals 14 residues. Trimming pared 0 bases from V and 4 bases from J, leaving 6 bases between.

This chain joins TRBV6-5 and TRBJ1-2; D unclear. The length of the CDR3 is 15 residues. Germline V gene lookup returns CDR1 MNHEY and CDR2 SVGAGI. Trimming left V 5 bases short and J 4 bases short, with 17 bases between. The CDR3 loop is CASSPPGGLAYGYTF. CDR3 nucleotide sequence: TGTGCCAGCAGTCCCCCGGGAGGGCTTGCCTATGGCTACACCTTC.

V usage is TRBV27 and J usage is TRBJ2-2; the D gene is possibly TRBD1 (5 bases). V was pared by 1 base and J by 3 bases, with 9 bases between. CDR3 size: 15 residues. Germline CDR1 and CDR2: MNHEY and SMNVEV (reference sequence). For the CDR3, the DNA is TGTGCCAGCAGTTTATGGACACCCCACACCGGGGAGCTGTTTTTT. Residues: CASSLWTPHTGELFF.